The count of the clone carrying this TCR beta chain is one. Its target is not known. This specimen comes from a study of radiation and T cells in renal cell carcinoma. Overall study findings and caveats: Without pretreatment biopsies, baseline tumor clonotype presence was undetermined. In blood, top tumor clones expanded by 2 weeks, shrinking by 4.

Germline V gene lookup returns CDR1 SEHNR and CDR2 FQNEAQ (reference sequence). CDR3 length: 16 residues. Unmatched junction bases numbered 8, after V lost 2 bases and J lost 5 bases. Time point given: blood 4 weeks post-SBRT, at nephrectomy. The treatment here: 15 Gy SBRT to primary tumor, nephrectomy 4 weeks later. Serial blood draws occurred at baseline and 2 and 4 weeks post-SBRT. TCRdb keeps only in-frame clones here, not all; method: immunoSEQ multiplex PCR. The sample shows about 90,000 clones, around 83% of them seen only once. The sequences come from blood, collected from a patient whose treatment included radiotherapy and nephrectomy. The chain employs TRBV7-9 and TRBJ2-1; the match to TRBD2 covers 8 bases. The clonotype was recovered from a man aged 60 to 69 with renal cell carcinoma. The CDR3 region has the DNA TGTGCCAGCAGCTTAAGCGGGGGCGCGGGCCACAATGAGCAGTTCTTC. This sequence encodes CASSLSGGAGHNEQFF.